The 4 T cell receptor beta chains reported below all come from one sample, sequenced in a study of tumor-infiltrating lymphocytes in primary liver carcinoma. From unsorted bulk tissue weighing about 20-32 mg, DNA and RNA were co-extracted. cDNA specific to TCR beta was made from approximately 500 ng of total RNA, with a constant-region primer employed for priming. Three rounds of nested multiplex PCR with slightly modified ARM-PCR produced TCR beta libraries. Amplification in the first two PCR rounds was performed using TRBV1-TRBV30 forward primers and a C-beta reverse primer for roughly 9 cycles each. Each CDR3 protein gets one entry after TCRdb re-called the multiplex PCR reads with MiXCR. The data hold about 54,000 distinct CDR3 sequences, with over 70% observed a single time. Sequencing used liver tumor tissue from sampling region 2. Subset described: tumor region T2, inferior pole. Receptors originate from a middle-aged man with primary liver carcinoma and hepatitis B virus infection.

A remark on this clonotype: A much larger clone differs by one base, so this may be a read error. The chain combines TRBV11-2 with TRBJ2-5; perhaps D is TRBD1 or TRBD2 (5 bases each). CDR1 SGHAT and CDR2 FQNNGV come from the germline V gene. The CDR3 contains 14 residues. V was shortened by 7 bases and J by 10 bases, with 22 bases between the two germline ends. CDR3 DNA: TGTGCCAGCACCCTAGTGGGTGGGGCGGGTGTCCAGTACTTC. Its protein is CASTLVGGAGVQYF. The whole variable domain, filled in from reference TRBV11-2 and TRBJ2-5, reads EAGVAQSPRYKIIEKRQSVAFWCNPISGHATLYWYQQILGQGPKLLIQFQNNGVVDDSQLPKDRFSAERLKGVDSTLKIQPAKLEDSAVYLCASTLVGGAGVQYFGPGTRLLVL.

Notes on this clonotype: An end of the junction does not agree with germline; a read error may underlie this. The genes are TRBV4-1 and TRBJ2-7; 8 bases map to TRBD1. Germline lookup yields CDR1 MGHRA and CDR2 YSYEKL. The CDR3 totals 17 residues. The CDR3 region has the DNA TGCGCAAGCAGCCAAAACAAATGGCAGGGGGCGCGGTACGAGCAGTACTTC. Translation: CASSQNKWQGARYEQYF.

This clonotype appeared once. One end of the junction does not line up with germline, which may come from a read error. The V gene is TRBV5-4, the J gene TRBJ2-3; D remains unclear. The germline V gene has CDR1 SGHNT and CDR2 YYREEE (reference sequence). The CDR3 sequence is 12 residues long. The CDR3 sequence: CASSSPSDMQYF. The CDR3 DNA reads TGTGCCAGCAGCTCGCCCTCGGATATGCAGTATTTT. The full variable domain, rest sourced from reference TRBV5-4 and TRBJ2-3, is ETGVTQSPTHLIKTRGQQVTLRCSSQSGHNTVSWYQQALGQGPQFIFQYYREEENGRGNFPPRFSGLQFPNYSSELNVNALELDDSALYLCASSSPSDMQYFGPGTRLTVL.

The CDR3 coding sequence is TGTGCCAGCAATGGTCTATTATATGAGCAGTACTTC. Its translation: CASNGLLYEQYF. The chain links TRBV6-1 to TRBJ2-7; no clear D gene. Germline CDR1 is MNHNS and CDR2 is SASEGT. Trimming removed 7 bases at V and 7 bases at J, with 14 bases between. This CDR3 is 12 amino acids long.